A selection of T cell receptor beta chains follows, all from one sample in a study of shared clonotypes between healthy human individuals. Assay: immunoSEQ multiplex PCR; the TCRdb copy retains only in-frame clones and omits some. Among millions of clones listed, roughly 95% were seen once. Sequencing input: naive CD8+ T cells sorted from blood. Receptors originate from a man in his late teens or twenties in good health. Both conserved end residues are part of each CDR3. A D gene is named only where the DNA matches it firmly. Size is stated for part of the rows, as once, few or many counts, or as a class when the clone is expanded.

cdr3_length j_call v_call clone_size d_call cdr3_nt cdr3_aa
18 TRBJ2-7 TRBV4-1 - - TGCGCCAGCAGCCCCTCGGTCGGTAAGCTAGCGCCCTCCTACGAGCAGTACTTC CASSPSVGKLAPSYEQYF
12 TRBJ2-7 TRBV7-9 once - TGTGCCAGCAGCCAACAAGGCTACGAGCAGTACTTC CASSQQGYEQYF
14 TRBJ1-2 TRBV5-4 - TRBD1 TGTGCCAGCAGCTCCGCAGGGGGCTTCTATGGCTACACCTTC CASSSAGGFYGYTF
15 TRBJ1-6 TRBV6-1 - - TGTGCCAGCAGCCGGGCGGGTTGGTATAATTCACCCCTCCACTTT CASSRAGWYNSPLHF
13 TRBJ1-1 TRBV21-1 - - TGTGCCAGCAGCAGACAGGGGAGCACTGAAGCTTTCTTT CASSRQGSTEAFF
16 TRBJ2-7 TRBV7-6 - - TGTGCCAGCAGTCAAGGCTTCGAGGCTTTATCCTACGAGCAGTACTTC CASSQGFEALSYEQYF
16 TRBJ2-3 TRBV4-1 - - TGCGCCAGCAGCCAAGATCAGTGGCAAGGCACAGATACGCAGTATTTT CASSQDQWQGTDTQYF
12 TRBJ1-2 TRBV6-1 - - TGTGCCAGCAGTGAAGGAGGGCTAGGCTACACCTTC CASSEGGLGYTF
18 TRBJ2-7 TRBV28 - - TGTGCCAGCAGGGGCCCCCCACCAACAGGGCCGCTCTCCTACGAGCAGTACTTC CASRGPPPTGPLSYEQYF
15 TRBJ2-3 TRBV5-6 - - TGTGCCAGCAGCTCGAGCGACGGGGACCTGGATACGCAGTATTTT CASSSSDGDLDTQYF
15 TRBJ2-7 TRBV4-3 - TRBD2 TGCGCCAGCAGCCCCGGCCTAGCGGGAGTCGGCGAGCAGTACTTC CASSPGLAGVGEQYF
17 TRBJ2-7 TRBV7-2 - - TGTGCCAGCAGCTTAGGCTCCATGGGACAACAGTCCTACGAGCAGTACTTC CASSLGSMGQQSYEQYF
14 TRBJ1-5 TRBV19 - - TGTGCCAGTAGTATGTCTGGTCTGTATCAGCCCCAGCATTTT CASSMSGLYQPQHF
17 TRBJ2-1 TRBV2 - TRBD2 TGTGCCAGCAGTGAACCGATACTAGCGGGAGGGTACAATGAGCAGTTCTTC CASSEPILAGGYNEQFF
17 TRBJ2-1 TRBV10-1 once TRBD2 TGCGCCAGCAGTGAGAATCGAGCGGGAGGCGTGGGGAGTGAGCAGTTCTTC CASSENRAGGVGSEQFF
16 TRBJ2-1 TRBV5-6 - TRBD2 TGTGCCAGCAGCCCTGAACTAGCGGGGGTCTACAATGAGCAGTTCTTC CASSPELAGVYNEQFF
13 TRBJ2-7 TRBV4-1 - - TGCGCCAGCAGCCAAGGAGATACCTACGAGCAGTACTTC CASSQGDTYEQYF
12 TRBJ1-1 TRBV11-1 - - TGTGCCAGCAGCTTAGCAGGCACTGAAGCTTTCTTT CASSLAGTEAFF
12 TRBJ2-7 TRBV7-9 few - TGTGCCAGCAGCTCGATCTCCTACGAGCAGTACTTC CASSSISYEQYF
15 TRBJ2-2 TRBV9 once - TGTGCCAGCAGCGCGGGGGCCTCGAACACCGGGGAGCTGTTTTTT CASSAGASNTGELFF
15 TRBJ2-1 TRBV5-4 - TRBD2 TGTGCCAGCAGCTTCGGGACTAGCGGGGATCCTGAGCAGTTCTTC CASSFGTSGDPEQFF
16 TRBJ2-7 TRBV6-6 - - TGTGCCAGCAGTTACTCCCCAGACAGGGAGGCCTACGAGCAGTACTTC CASSYSPDREAYEQYF
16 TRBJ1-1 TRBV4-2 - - TGTGCCAGCAGCCCCTACGGGGAAGGGGGTGACACTGAAGCTTTCTTT CASSPYGEGGDTEAFF
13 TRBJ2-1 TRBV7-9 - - TGTGCCAGCAGCTTAGATCCGGACAATGAGCAGTTCTTC CASSLDPDNEQFF
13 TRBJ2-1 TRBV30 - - TGTGCCTGGAGTGCCGAAGTCGACAATGAGCAGTTCTTC CAWSAEVDNEQFF
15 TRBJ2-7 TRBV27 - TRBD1 TGTGCCAGCAGTTCGACCGGGACAGGTTTTAACGAGCAGTACTTC CASSSTGTGFNEQYF
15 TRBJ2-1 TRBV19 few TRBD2 TGTGCCAGTAGGGGACTAGCGAGTTCCTACAATGAGCAGTTCTTC CASRGLASSYNEQFF
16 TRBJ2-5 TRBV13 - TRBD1 TGTGCCAGCAGCTCTATCGGGACAGGGTACCAAGAGACCCAGTACTTC CASSSIGTGYQETQYF
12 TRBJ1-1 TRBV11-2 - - TGTGCCAGCAGCTTAGCAGGGGCTGAAGCTTTCTTT CASSLAGAEAFF
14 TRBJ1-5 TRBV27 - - TGTGCCAGCAGTTTATCGTGGTCAGGCCAGCCCCAGCATTTT CASSLSWSGQPQHF
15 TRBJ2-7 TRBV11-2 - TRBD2 TGTGCCAGCAGCTTTGGACTAGCGGGTTCCTACGAGCAGTACTTC CASSFGLAGSYEQYF
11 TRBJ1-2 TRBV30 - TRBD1 TGTGCCTACGGGACAGCTCCTGGCTACACCTTC CAYGTAPGYTF
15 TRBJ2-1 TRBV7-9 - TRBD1 TGTGCCAGCAGCTCCAGACAGGGTCTACACAATGAGCAGTTCTTC CASSSRQGLHNEQFF
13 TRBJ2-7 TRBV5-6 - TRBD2 TGTGCCAGCAGCCTCTGGGGGGGCTACGAGCAGTACTTC CASSLWGGYEQYF
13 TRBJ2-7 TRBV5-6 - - TGTGCCAGCAGCTTAGGGGTCCCCTACGAGCAGTACTTC CASSLGVPYEQYF
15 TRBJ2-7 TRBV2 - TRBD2 TGTGCCAGCGCCCCTAGCGGGGGGCTAACCTACGAGCAGTACTTC CASAPSGGLTYEQYF
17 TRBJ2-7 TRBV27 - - TGTGCCAGCAGCTATACCGGTTCGACGGGAGTTTTGTACGAGCAGTACTTC CASSYTGSTGVLYEQYF
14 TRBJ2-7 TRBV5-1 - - TGCGCCAGCAGCTTGGAAGCAGTCTCCTACGAGCAGTACTTC CASSLEAVSYEQYF
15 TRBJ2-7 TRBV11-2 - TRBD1 TGTGCCAGCAGCTTAGACCGGGACAGGGCCTACGAGCAGTACTTC CASSLDRDRAYEQYF
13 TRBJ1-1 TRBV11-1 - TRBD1 TGTGCCAGCAGCTTAGCGGCAGGGGGCGCAGCTTTCTTT CASSLAAGGAAFF
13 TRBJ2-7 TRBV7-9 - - TGTGCCAGCAGCCCCCCGGGGGGCAGCGAGCAGTACTTC CASSPPGGSEQYF
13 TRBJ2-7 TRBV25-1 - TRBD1 TGTGCCAGCAGGGACAGGGAGGTCTACGAGCAGTACTTC CASRDREVYEQYF
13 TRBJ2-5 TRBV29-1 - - TGCAGCGTGGTTACAGGAACGGGGGAGACCCAGTACTTC CSVVTGTGETQYF
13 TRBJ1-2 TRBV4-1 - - TGCGCCAGCAGCGACAGCCGTGACTATGGCTACACCTTC CASSDSRDYGYTF
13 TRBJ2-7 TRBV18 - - TGTGCCAGCTCACCGGGACCCCTCGCGGAGCAGTACTTC CASSPGPLAEQYF
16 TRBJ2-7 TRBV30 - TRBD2 TGTGCCTGGAGTGGCGGGACTAGCGCTGGTCGTTACGAGCAGTACTTC CAWSGGTSAGRYEQYF
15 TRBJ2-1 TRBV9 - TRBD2 TGTGCCAGCATCTTAGCGGGGAGCTCCTACAATGAGCAGTTCTTC CASILAGSSYNEQFF
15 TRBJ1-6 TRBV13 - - TGTGCCAGCAGCCCGACTCCAAGCGCTTATTCACCCCTCCACTTT CASSPTPSAYSPLHF
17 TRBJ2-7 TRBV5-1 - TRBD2 TGCGCCAGCAGCTTGGGGGGACTAGCGGGGCCCTCCTACGAGCAGTACTTC CASSLGGLAGPSYEQYF
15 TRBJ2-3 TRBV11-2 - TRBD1 TGTGCCAGCAGAATCGGACAGGAGGGCACAGATACGCAGTATTTT CASRIGQEGTDTQYF
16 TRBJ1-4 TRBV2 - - TGTGCCAGCAGTGAGTTTTCCAGTGGGATGAGTGAAAAACTGTTTTTT CASSEFSSGMSEKLFF
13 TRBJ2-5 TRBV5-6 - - TGTGCCAGCAGCTGGGGCCCTAGTGAGACCCAGTACTTC CASSWGPSETQYF
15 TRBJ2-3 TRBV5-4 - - TGTGCCAGCAGCTTTCACGGGGCGGGCACAGATACGCAGTATTTT CASSFHGAGTDTQYF
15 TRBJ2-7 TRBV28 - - TGTGCCAGCAGTTTAACCCGGGACCCTTTAGACGAGCAGTACTTC CASSLTRDPLDEQYF
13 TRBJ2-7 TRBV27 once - TGTGCCAGCAGCCCTGGACAAACCTACGAGCAGTACTTC CASSPGQTYEQYF